This TCR beta chain originates from a study of regulatory T cells in long-lasting Graves disease. Time point given: newly diagnosed GD, antithyroid drugs for less than 3 months. The TCR library used RNA extracted from PBMCs. CDR3 size: 13 residues. V shed 6 bases, J shed 6 bases, and the junction held 8 bases outside the gene matches. Investigators prepared the TCR beta libraries by applying iRepertoire HTBI primers and Arm-PCR of CDR3 regions. Using its own MiXCR run on the multiplex PCR reads, TCRdb lists one record per CDR3 protein. The table shows some 340,000 distinct CDR3 sequences, with over 9.5% occurring only once. These data also featured in a second study, about T cells in Graves' hyperthyroidism and ophthalmopathy.

The origin of this receptor is a woman between 18 and 29 years old with Graves disease. The chain joins TRBV12-3 or TRBV12-4 to TRBJ2-7, with 7 nucleotides matching TRBD1. The material sequenced was peripheral blood mononuclear cells (PBMCs), taken at new diagnosis, from a patient treated with antithyroid drugs. CDR3 sequence reads: CASRPDRPSEQYF. CDR3 DNA: TGTGCCAGCAGACCGGACAGGCCATCCGAGCAGTACTTC.